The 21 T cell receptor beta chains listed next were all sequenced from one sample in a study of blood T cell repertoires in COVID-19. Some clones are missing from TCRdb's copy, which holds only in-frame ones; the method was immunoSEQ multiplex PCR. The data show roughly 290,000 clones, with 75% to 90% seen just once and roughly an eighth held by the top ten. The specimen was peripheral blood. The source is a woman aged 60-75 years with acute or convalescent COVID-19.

The CDR3 region has the DNA TGTGCCAGCAGCTTATCGAGCGGGGGGGCCATTCAGTACTTC. Residues: CASSLSSGGAIQYF. The chain uses TRBV7-2 and TRBJ2-4, with 10 bases identical to TRBD2. V dropped 2 bases and J dropped 9; count of bases not matched to a gene: 4. Germline CDR1 reads SGHTA; CDR2 reads FQGNSA. This CDR3 contains 14 residues.

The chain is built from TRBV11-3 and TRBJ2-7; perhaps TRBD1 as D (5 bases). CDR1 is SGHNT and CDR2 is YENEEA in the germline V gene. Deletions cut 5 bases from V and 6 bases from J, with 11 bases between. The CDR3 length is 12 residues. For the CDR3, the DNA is TGTGCCAGCAGCAGGGGCCCATTCGAGCAGTACTTC. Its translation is CASSRGPFEQYF.

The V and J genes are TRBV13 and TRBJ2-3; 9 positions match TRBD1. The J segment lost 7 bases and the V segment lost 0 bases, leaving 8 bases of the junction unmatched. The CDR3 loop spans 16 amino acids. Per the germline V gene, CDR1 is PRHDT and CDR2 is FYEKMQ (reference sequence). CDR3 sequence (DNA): TGTGCCAGCAGCTTAGGACAGGGGGCATTTCGAAATACGCAGTATTTT. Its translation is CASSLGQGAFRNTQYF.

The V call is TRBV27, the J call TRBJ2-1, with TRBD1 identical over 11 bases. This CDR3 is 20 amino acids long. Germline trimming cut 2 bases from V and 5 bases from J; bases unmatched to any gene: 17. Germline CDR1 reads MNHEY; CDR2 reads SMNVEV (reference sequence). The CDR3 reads CASSLQTVPSGQGANNEQFF. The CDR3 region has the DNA TGTGCCAGCAGTTTACAGACAGTCCCATCAGGACAGGGGGCGAACAATGAGCAGTTCTTC.

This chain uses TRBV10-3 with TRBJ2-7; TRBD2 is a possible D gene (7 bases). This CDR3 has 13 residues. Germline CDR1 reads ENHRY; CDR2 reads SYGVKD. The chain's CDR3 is CRGARTVSYEQYF. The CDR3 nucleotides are TGTCGGGGGGCACGGACCGTTTCCTACGAGCAGTACTTC.

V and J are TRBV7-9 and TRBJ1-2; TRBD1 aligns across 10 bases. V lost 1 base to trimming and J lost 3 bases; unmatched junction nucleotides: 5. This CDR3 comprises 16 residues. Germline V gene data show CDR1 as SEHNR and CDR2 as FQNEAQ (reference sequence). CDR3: CASSLGMGQGYYGYTF. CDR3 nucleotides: TGTGCCAGCAGCTTAGGGATGGGACAGGGGTACTATGGCTACACCTTC.

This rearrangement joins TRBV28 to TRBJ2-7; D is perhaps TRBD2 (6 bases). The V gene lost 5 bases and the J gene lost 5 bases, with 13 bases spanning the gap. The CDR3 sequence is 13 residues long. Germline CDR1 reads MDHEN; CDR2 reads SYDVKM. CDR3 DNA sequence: TGTGCCAGCAGTCGACCGGGACTCGACGAGCAGTACTTC. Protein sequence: CASSRPGLDEQYF.

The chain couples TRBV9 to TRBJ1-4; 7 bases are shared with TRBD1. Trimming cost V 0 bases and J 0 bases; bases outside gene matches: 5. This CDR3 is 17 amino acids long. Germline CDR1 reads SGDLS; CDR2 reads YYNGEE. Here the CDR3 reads CASSVGQGRPTNEKLFF. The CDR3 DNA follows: TGTGCCAGCAGCGTAGGACAGGGAAGGCCAACTAATGAAAAACTGTTTTTT.

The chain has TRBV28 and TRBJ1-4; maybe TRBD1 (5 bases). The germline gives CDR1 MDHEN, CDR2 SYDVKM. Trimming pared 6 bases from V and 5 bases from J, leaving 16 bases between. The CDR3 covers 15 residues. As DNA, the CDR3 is TGTGCCAGCAGAGGGACTGCAGACCGCAATGAAAAACTGTTTTTT. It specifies CASRGTADRNEKLFF.

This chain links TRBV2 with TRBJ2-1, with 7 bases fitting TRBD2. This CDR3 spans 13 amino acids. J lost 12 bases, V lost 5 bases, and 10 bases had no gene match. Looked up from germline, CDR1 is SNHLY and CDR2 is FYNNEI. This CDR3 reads CASSLGGEVGQFF. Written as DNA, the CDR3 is TGTGCCAGCAGTCTTGGGGGGGAGGTAGGGCAGTTCTTC.

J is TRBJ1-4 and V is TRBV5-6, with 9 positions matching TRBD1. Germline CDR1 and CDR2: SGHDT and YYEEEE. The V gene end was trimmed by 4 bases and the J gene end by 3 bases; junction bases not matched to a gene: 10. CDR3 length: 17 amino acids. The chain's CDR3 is CASSRYNRGLANEKLFF. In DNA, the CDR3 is TGTGCCAGCAGCCGCTACAACAGGGGGCTGGCTAATGAAAAACTGTTTTTT.

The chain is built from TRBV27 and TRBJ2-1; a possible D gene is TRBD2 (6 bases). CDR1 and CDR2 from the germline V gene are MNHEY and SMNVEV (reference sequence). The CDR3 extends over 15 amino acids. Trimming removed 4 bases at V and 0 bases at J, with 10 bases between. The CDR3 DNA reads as TGTGCCAGCAGTTACGGGGGATACTCCTACAATGAGCAGTTCTTC. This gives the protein CASSYGGYSYNEQFF.

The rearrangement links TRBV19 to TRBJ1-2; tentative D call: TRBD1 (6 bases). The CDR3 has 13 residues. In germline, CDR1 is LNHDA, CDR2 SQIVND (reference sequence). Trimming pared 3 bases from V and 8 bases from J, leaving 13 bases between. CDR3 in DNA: TGTGCCAGTAGTATTACCAGGGGTGGCGGCTACACCTTC. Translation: CASSITRGGGYTF.

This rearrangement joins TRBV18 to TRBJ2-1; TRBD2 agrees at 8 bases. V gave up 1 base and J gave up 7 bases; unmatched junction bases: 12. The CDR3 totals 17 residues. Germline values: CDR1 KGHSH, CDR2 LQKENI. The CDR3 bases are TGTGCCAGCTCACCACTCGGGGGGGGAGTGTACCTTAATGAGCAGTTCTTC. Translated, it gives CASSPLGGGVYLNEQFF.

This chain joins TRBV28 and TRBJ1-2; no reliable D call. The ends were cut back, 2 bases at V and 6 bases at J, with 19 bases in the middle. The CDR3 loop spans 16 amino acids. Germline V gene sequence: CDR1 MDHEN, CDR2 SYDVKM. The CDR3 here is CASSLGGGPQSNGYTF. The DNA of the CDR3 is TGTGCCAGCAGTTTAGGCGGCGGGCCCCAGTCAAATGGCTACACCTTC.

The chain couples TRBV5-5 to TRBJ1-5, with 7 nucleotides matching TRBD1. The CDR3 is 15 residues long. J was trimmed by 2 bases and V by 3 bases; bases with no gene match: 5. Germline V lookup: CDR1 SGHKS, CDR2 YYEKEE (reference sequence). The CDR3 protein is CASSSGGTGNQPQHF. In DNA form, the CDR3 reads TGTGCCAGCAGCTCAGGGGGAACTGGCAATCAGCCCCAGCATTTT.

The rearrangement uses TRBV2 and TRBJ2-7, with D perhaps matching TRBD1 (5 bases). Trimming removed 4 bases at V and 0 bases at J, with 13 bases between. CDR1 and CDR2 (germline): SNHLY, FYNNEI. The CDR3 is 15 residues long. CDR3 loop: CASSGLGHSSYEQYF. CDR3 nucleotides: TGTGCCAGCAGTGGCTTGGGGCATAGCTCCTACGAGCAGTACTTC.

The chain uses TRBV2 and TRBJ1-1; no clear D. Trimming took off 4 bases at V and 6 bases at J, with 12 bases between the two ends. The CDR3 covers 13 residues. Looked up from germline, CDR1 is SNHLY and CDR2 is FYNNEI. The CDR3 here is CASSAHPSAEAFF. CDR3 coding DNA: TGTGCCAGCAGTGCACACCCGAGCGCTGAAGCTTTCTTT.

The CDR3 loop is CASRTGNTGELFF. The CDR3 DNA follows: TGTGCCAGCCGGACAGGCAACACCGGGGAGCTGTTTTTT. The chain couples TRBV28 to TRBJ2-2; 7 bases align to TRBD1. Losses at the gene ends were 8 bases for V and 2 bases for J; bases not matched to a gene: 2. The germline V gene has CDR1 MDHEN and CDR2 SYDVKM. There are 13 residues in the CDR3.

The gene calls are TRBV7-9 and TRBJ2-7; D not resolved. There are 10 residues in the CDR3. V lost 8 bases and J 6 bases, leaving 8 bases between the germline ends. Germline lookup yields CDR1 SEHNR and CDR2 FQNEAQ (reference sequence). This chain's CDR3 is CASESVEQYF. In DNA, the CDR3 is TGTGCCAGCGAATCGGTCGAGCAGTACTTC.

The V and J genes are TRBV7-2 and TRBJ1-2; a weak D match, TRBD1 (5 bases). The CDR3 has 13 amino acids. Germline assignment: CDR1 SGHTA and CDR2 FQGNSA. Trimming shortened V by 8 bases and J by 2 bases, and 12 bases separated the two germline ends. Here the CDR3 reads CASSKGQNYGYTF. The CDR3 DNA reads TGTGCCAGCTCTAAGGGGCAAAACTATGGCTACACCTTC.